The 20 T cell receptor beta chains below were found in one sample sequenced in a study of T cell responses to AZD1222 COVID-19 vaccine. Method: immunoSEQ multiplex PCR; TCRdb's copy keeps in-frame clones and lacks some. Of about 70,000 clones listed, approximately 90% were seen once; the top ten hold under 1.5%. The sequenced sample was peripheral blood, obtained 28 days after the second AZD1222 dose. These receptors were taken from an adult who received the AZD1222 COVID-19 vaccine.

The chain couples TRBV5-1 to TRBJ1-6, with a possible D match to TRBD1 (5 bases). Germline CDR1 SGHRS, CDR2 YFSETQ. The CDR3 is 16 residues long. With 4 bases removed from V and 10 bases from J, the gap between germline ends came to 21 bases. CDR3 DNA: TGCGCCAGCAGCCCCGCCTCGGCAGGGCGACTCTCACCCCTCCACTTT. Residues: CASSPASAGRLSPLHF.

The rearrangement uses TRBV10-3 and TRBJ2-1; possible D gene TRBD2, 6 bases. Per germline, CDR1 ENHRY and CDR2 SYGVKD. This CDR3 region has 15 residues. Trimming pared 3 bases from V and 6 bases from J, leaving 15 bases between. The CDR3 bases are TGTGCCATCAGTGATAGGGCGGGATCAAGCAATGAGCAGTTCTTC. This codes for CAISDRAGSSNEQFF.

The chain recombines TRBV10-3 with TRBJ2-3; tentatively, D is TRBD1 (5 bases). Trimming stripped 6 bases from V and 6 bases from J, with 10 bases between. The CDR3 runs to 12 residues. Germline values: CDR1 ENHRY, CDR2 SYGVKD. CDR3 region: CAISQTEDTQYF. The CDR3 region has the DNA TGTGCCATCAGCCAGACAGAGGATACGCAGTATTTT.

The rearrangement links TRBV2 to TRBJ1-5, with D unclear. With 7 bases removed from V and 5 bases from J, the gap between germline ends came to 9 bases. Germline loops: CDR1 SNHLY, CDR2 FYNNEI. The CDR3 is made up of 12 amino acids. CDR3 bases: TGTGCCAGCACGGATCTGGATCAGCCCCAGCATTTT. This sequence encodes CASTDLDQPQHF.

V is TRBV6-2 or TRBV6-3 and J is TRBJ2-7, with D hard to call. CDR3 length: 11 residues. The V gene's germline CDR1 is MNHEY and CDR2 SVGEGT. Trimming stripped 2 bases from V and 7 bases from J, with 6 bases between. The chain's CDR3 is CASSYGWEQYF. The CDR3 nucleotides are TGTGCCAGCAGTTACGGGTGGGAGCAGTACTTC.

The chain uses TRBV5-4 and TRBJ2-5; 7 bases fit TRBD1. V was pared by 4 bases and J by 5 bases, with 14 bases of the junction left unmatched. CDR1 SGHNT and CDR2 YYREEE come from the germline V gene (reference sequence). The CDR3 totals 16 residues. CDR3: CASSLRDRPSGETQYF. The CDR3 DNA is TGTGCCAGCAGCCTGAGGGACAGACCATCGGGGGAGACCCAGTACTTC.

The chain combines TRBV11-3 with TRBJ2-7, with 7 bases matching TRBD1. The CDR3 runs 13 residues. Germline V CDR1 and CDR2: SGHNT, YENEEA. After removal of 5 bases from V and 6 bases from J, the junction contained 7 bases not matched to a gene. CDR3 region: CASSGTVIGEQYF. The CDR3, as DNA: TGTGCCAGCAGCGGGACAGTAATAGGCGAGCAGTACTTC.

V usage is TRBV5-6 and J usage is TRBJ1-1; D is ambiguous. The CDR3 spans 14 residues. Germline values: CDR1 SGHDT, CDR2 YYEEEE. V shed 4 bases and J shed 2 bases, with 12 bases lying between them. CDR3 sequence: CASSLGLQNTEAFF. The CDR3 coding sequence is TGTGCCAGCAGCCTAGGACTGCAAAACACTGAAGCTTTCTTT.

CDR3 in amino acids: CASSPPSGQNTEAFF. CDR3 coding DNA: TGTGCCAGCTCACCACCGTCAGGACAGAACACTGAAGCTTTCTTT. The chain combines TRBV18 with TRBJ1-1; D perhaps matches TRBD1 (5 bases). Per the germline V gene, CDR1 is KGHSH and CDR2 is LQKENI. Trimming shortened V by 0 bases and J by 1 base, and 9 bases separated the two germline ends. The CDR3 is 15 amino acids.

The chain employs TRBV6-5 and TRBJ1-2; 7 positions agree with TRBD1. V shed 8 bases and J 5 bases; nucleotides not matched to a gene: 14. The CDR3 sequence is 15 residues long. CDR1 is MNHEY and CDR2 is SVGAGI in the germline V gene. CDR3 in amino acids: CASSTWEGAGYGYTF. CDR3 DNA: TGTGCCAGCTCAACGTGGGAGGGGGCAGGGTATGGCTACACCTTC.

On this clone: The sample contains more than one DNA sequence encoding this CDR3. J is TRBJ1-4 and V is TRBV30, with D hard to call. The V and J ends lost 0 bases and 2 bases respectively, with 7 bases between them. The V gene's germline CDR1 is GTSNPN and CDR2 SVGIG (reference sequence). The length of the CDR3 is 14 residues. The CDR3 DNA reads TGTGCCTGGAGTGTTGGATTGACTAATGAAAAACTGTTTTTT. It encodes CAWSVGLTNEKLFF.

V usage is TRBV27 and J usage is TRBJ1-1, with 8 bases matching TRBD1. Germline V gene sequence: CDR1 MNHEY, CDR2 SMNVEV (reference sequence). V dropped 0 bases and J dropped 1; count of bases not matched to a gene: 4. This CDR3 is built from 16 residues. CDR3 sequence (DNA): TGTGCCAGCAGTTTATCGATTCAGGGGGCGAACACTGAAGCTTTCTTT. Its protein product is CASSLSIQGANTEAFF.

V and J are TRBV6-1 and TRBJ1-3; D possibly corresponds to TRBD1 (5 bases). Germline V gene sequence: CDR1 MNHNS, CDR2 SASEGT. Between the trimmed V and J ends, which lost 2 bases and 4 bases, there was a span of 9 bases. The CDR3 runs to 14 residues. The chain's CDR3 is CASSERGFGNTIYF. The CDR3 DNA is TGTGCCAGCAGTGAAAGGGGCTTCGGAAACACCATATATTTT.

In this sample, this clone turned up once. The chain joins TRBV9 to TRBJ2-2; 7 bases are shared with TRBD1. The germline V gene has CDR1 SGDLS and CDR2 YYNGEE. The CDR3 totals 15 residues. V dropped 4 bases and J dropped 9; count of bases not matched to a gene: 12. The CDR3 DNA is TGTGCCAGCAGCTCCTCGGGACAGCCGGTGAGGGAGCTGTTTTTT. Amino acid sequence: CASSSSGQPVRELFF.

The chain employs TRBV6-1 and TRBJ1-2; D might be TRBD1 (6 bases). This CDR3 has 14 amino acids. Germline values: CDR1 MNHNS, CDR2 SASEGT. Trimming cost V 3 bases and J 3 bases, with 11 bases left between them. CDR3 nucleotide sequence: TGTGCCAGCAGTGAGCAGGGGATGGACTATGGCTACACCTTC. Protein: CASSEQGMDYGYTF.

The V gene is TRBV15, the J gene TRBJ1-2, with D hard to call. The V gene's germline CDR1 is LNHNV and CDR2 YYDKDF (reference sequence). Trimming stripped 0 bases from V and 5 bases from J, with 10 bases between. The CDR3 loop spans 14 amino acids. The CDR3 loop reads CATSRDGSYYGYTF. In DNA form, the CDR3 reads TGTGCCACCAGCAGAGATGGCTCCTATTATGGCTACACCTTC.

The chain combines TRBV29-1 with TRBJ2-5; D call uncertain. CDR1 and CDR2 (germline): SQVTM, ANQGSEA. V was trimmed by 4 bases and J by 2 bases, leaving 11 bases between them. The CDR3 contains 13 residues. The CDR3, as DNA: TGCAGCGTTGTACAGCGTCTTCAAGAGACCCAGTACTTC. Amino acid sequence: CSVVQRLQETQYF.

The gene calls are TRBV5-1 and TRBJ2-5; 9 bases are a match to TRBD2. This CDR3 has 16 residues. J gave up 1 base and V 2 bases, and 6 bases lay outside the gene matches. The germline gives CDR1 SGHRS, CDR2 YFSETQ. The CDR3 protein is CASSFGAGGLQETQYF. CDR3 coding DNA: TGCGCCAGCAGCTTCGGGGCGGGAGGGCTCCAAGAGACCCAGTACTTC.

This chain uses TRBV29-1 with TRBJ1-2; the match to TRBD1 covers 7 bases. V trimming: 8 bases; J trimming: 10 bases; junction bases outside the gene matches: 10. Germline-derived CDR1 and CDR2 are SQVTM and ANQGSEA. This CDR3 has 11 residues. The CDR3 region is CSSTRDRFYTF. The CDR3 DNA reads TGCAGCTCGACCCGGGACAGATTCTACACCTTC.

This CDR3 reads CASRLDRGYTF. The CDR3 nucleotides are TGTGCCAGCAGGTTAGACAGGGGCTACACCTTC. This chain connects TRBV28 to TRBJ1-2; a weak D match, TRBD1 (6 bases). This CDR3 is built from 11 residues. Germline values: CDR1 MDHEN, CDR2 SYDVKM. V shed 6 bases and J shed 8 bases, with 10 bases lying between them.